Below are 30 T cell receptor beta chains sequenced from a single sample in a study of Graves' ophthalmopathy and Graves' hyperthyroidism. The sequenced template was RNA, covering the TCR beta CDR3 region. Investigators did first-round RT-PCR with HTBI primers, then second-round multiplex PCR. TCRdb recomputed calls from the multiplex PCR reads with MiXCR, one row per CDR3 protein. The sample lists about 1.2 million distinct CDR3 sequences; 36% were seen once. Sequenced input: peripheral blood or thyroid tissue (not recorded which). These receptors originate from an adult man with Graves' hyperthyroidism.

In its sample, this clonotype was seen a few times. This rearrangement joins TRBV12-3 or TRBV12-4 to TRBJ2-7, with 8 bases aligning to TRBD2. V gave up 6 bases and J gave up 7 bases; unmatched junction bases: 14. This CDR3 is 15 amino acids long. CDR3 sequence: CASSPGVAGGWEQYF. As DNA, the CDR3 is TGTGCCAGCAGCCCTGGGGTGGCGGGAGGTTGGGAGCAGTACTTC.

In its sample, this clonotype was seen many times. The gene calls are TRBV9 and TRBJ1-2; D gene ambiguous. The germline V and J ends were trimmed by 3 bases and 2 bases, with 8 bases remaining between them. CDR3 length: 13 residues. Germline-derived CDR1 and CDR2 are SGDLS and YYNGEE. The CDR3 DNA is TGTGCCAGCAGCGCAAACGGGAACTATGGCTACACCTTC. Protein product: CASSANGNYGYTF.

This clonotype has a handful of counts. This chain connects TRBV6-5 to TRBJ2-6, with 7 bases matching TRBD1. This CDR3 spans 18 amino acids. With V trimmed by 3 bases and J by 0 bases, 8 bases remained unmatched. Germline CDR1 reads MNHEY; CDR2 reads SVGAGI. The CDR3 DNA sequence: TGTGCCAGCAGTTATCGGTCAGGGGGACGCTCTGGGGCCAACGTCCTGACTTTC. This codes for CASSYRSGGRSGANVLTF.

The V and J genes are TRBV20-1 and TRBJ2-5; no reliable D call. The germline gives CDR1 DFQATT, CDR2 SNEGSKA (reference sequence). V was shortened by 3 bases and J by 2 bases, with 13 bases between the two germline ends. The CDR3 has 14 residues. The CDR3 nucleotides are TGCAGTGCTAGTAGTTTCGAGGATCAAGAGACCCAGTACTTC. Translating gives CSASSFEDQETQYF.

V usage is TRBV10-3 and J usage is TRBJ2-7, with 7 nucleotides matching TRBD2. The length of the CDR3 is 13 residues. V lost 10 bases to trimming and J lost 0 bases; unmatched junction nucleotides: 6. Germline-derived CDR1 and CDR2 are ENHRY and SYGVKD. The CDR3 coding sequence is TGTGCCACCGGCGGGGGAGTCTCCTACGAGCAGTACTTC. Translated: CATGGGVSYEQYF.

This clonotype showed up many times. This chain connects TRBV9 to TRBJ2-6; 7 nucleotides match TRBD2. Germline V CDR1 and CDR2: SGDLS, YYNGEE. The CDR3 covers 17 residues. V shed 0 bases and J 0 bases; nucleotides not matched to a gene: 3. CDR3 nucleotides: TGTGCCAGCAGCGTAGGGCTAGCGGCCTCTGGGGCCAACGTCCTGACTTTC. Protein sequence: CASSVGLAASGANVLTF. The full variable domain, rest sourced from reference TRBV9 and TRBJ2-6, is DSGVTQTPKHLITATGQRVTLRCSPRSGDLSVYWYQQSLDQGLQFLIQYYNGEERAKGNILERFSAQQFPDLHSELNLSSLELGDSALYFCASSVGLAASGANVLTFGAGSRLTVL.

J is TRBJ2-7 and V is TRBV6-2 or TRBV6-3; D possibly corresponds to TRBD1 (6 bases). With 5 bases removed from V and 4 bases from J, the gap between germline ends came to 18 bases. The CDR3 spans 15 residues. Germline assignment: CDR1 MNHEY and CDR2 SVGEGT. The CDR3 DNA follows: TGTGCCAGCAGTAACACAGGGTTTACCGGGTACGAGCAGTACTTC. Translating gives CASSNTGFTGYEQYF.

Notes on this clonotype: This clone may be a read error of a much larger clone one base away. The chain links TRBV2 to TRBJ2-2, with D possibly matching TRBD2 (5 bases). The CDR3 is made up of 17 amino acids. Per germline, CDR1 SNHLY and CDR2 FYNNEI. CDR3 DNA: TGTGCCAGCGGTGAAGTGGGGAGAACTAAGAACACCGGGGAGCTGTTTTTT. Residues: CASGEVGRTKNTGELFF. The full variable domain, completed using reference TRBV2 and TRBJ2-2, is EPEVTQTPSHQVTQMGQEVILRCVPISNHLYFYWYRQILGQKVEFLVSFYNNEISEKSEIFDDQFSVERPDGSNFTLKIRSTKLEDSAMYFCASGEVGRTKNTGELFFGEGSRLTVL.

This clonotype was observed a handful of times. The J gene is TRBJ1-5, the V gene TRBV28; D remains ambiguous. This CDR3 spans 15 amino acids. Trimming removed 2 bases from V and 0 bases from J, with 8 bases in between. Germline values: CDR1 MDHEN, CDR2 SYDVKM. The CDR3 spells CASSLAEDSNQPQHF. CDR3 DNA sequence: TGTGCCAGCAGTTTAGCAGAGGATAGCAATCAGCCCCAGCATTTT.

The table lists this clonotype with a few counts. The chain recombines TRBV4-1 with TRBJ2-7; a possible D gene is TRBD1 (7 bases). Germline V CDR1 and CDR2: MGHRA, YSYEKL. Trimming left V 3 bases short and J 6 bases short, with 12 bases between. The CDR3 has 13 residues. The CDR3 nucleotides are TGCGCCAGCAGCCAGGCAGGGGGGCGCGAGCAGTACTTC. It is translated as CASSQAGGREQYF.

This clonotype turned up a few times. This sequence joins TRBV30 and TRBJ2-2, with unresolved D. This CDR3 contains 11 residues. CDR1 and CDR2 from the germline V gene are GTSNPN and SVGIG (reference sequence). Trimming took 1 base from V and 7 from J, leaving 4 bases between them. CDR3 residues: CAWSALGELFF. CDR3 nucleotide sequence: TGTGCCTGGAGTGCCCTCGGGGAGCTGTTTTTT.

This chain links TRBV20-1 with TRBJ2-5; maybe TRBD2 (6 bases). Trimming cost V 6 bases and J 1 base, with 18 bases left between them. Germline V gene lookup returns CDR1 DFQATT and CDR2 SNEGSKA (reference sequence). CDR3 length: 15 residues. CDR3 sequence reads: CSADGGRMRQETQYF. The CDR3 coding sequence is TGCAGTGCAGACGGGGGAAGAATGCGCCAAGAGACCCAGTACTTC.

This clonotype has a handful of counts. This may be a read error: a much more frequent sequence differs by one nucleotide. This chain joins TRBV20-1 and TRBJ1-6; a weak D match, TRBD1 (6 bases). The CDR3 has 12 residues. The V gene lost 2 bases and the J gene lost 10 bases, with 9 bases spanning the gap. The germline V gene has CDR1 DFQATT and CDR2 SNEGSKA (reference sequence). The CDR3 region has the DNA TGCAGTGCTAGACAGGGGAGGTCACCCCTCCACTTT. This gives the protein CSARQGRSPLHF.

The V call is TRBV7-3, the J call TRBJ2-5; D unresolved. The J call is uncertain, as TRBJ2-7 better fits the DNA end. This CDR3 has 14 amino acids. Germline loops: CDR1 SGHTA, CDR2 FQGTGA. The CDR3 protein is CASSPKWDSYEQYF. The DNA of the CDR3 is TGTGCCAGCAGCCCTAAATGGGACTCCTACGAGCAGTACTTC.

Note on this clonotype: One end of the junction fails to match germline, which may point to a read error. The J gene is TRBJ1-1, the V gene TRBV6-5; D possibly corresponds to TRBD1 (5 bases). The CDR3 has 16 amino acids. Germline CDR1 and CDR2: MNHEY and SVGAGI. CDR3: CAGRPQGRGMNTEAFF. Written as DNA, the CDR3 is TGTGCCGGCAGGCCTCAGGGTAGGGGAATGAACACTGAAGCTTTCTTT.

This clonotype was recorded at least ten times. The V call is TRBV19, the J call TRBJ1-5, with D unresolved. The CDR3 spans 13 residues. Germline CDR1 is LNHDA and CDR2 is SQIVND (reference sequence). V lost 1 base, J lost 7 bases, and 8 bases lay in between. CDR3 sequence (DNA): TGTGCCAGTAGTATAGGGTTGATCCAGCCCCAGCATTTT. Its translation: CASSIGLIQPQHF.

This clonotype was detected many times. CDR3 DNA sequence: TGCAGCGTTGAAACGGGATCACCCTCTGGGGCCAACGTCCTGACTTTC. This codes for CSVETGSPSGANVLTF. The rearrangement joins TRBV29-1 to TRBJ2-6, with a tentative D call TRBD2 (5 bases). V was shortened by 2 bases and J by 0 bases, with 11 bases between the two germline ends. This CDR3 has 16 amino acids. The V gene's germline CDR1 is SQVTM and CDR2 ANQGSEA.

This clonotype occurred a few times. The rearrangement uses TRBV5-6 and TRBJ1-5, with D perhaps TRBD1 (5 bases). Deletions cut 2 bases from V and 2 bases from J, with 14 bases between. This CDR3 is 16 amino acids long. The V gene's germline CDR1 is SGHDT and CDR2 YYEEEE. The CDR3 region is CASSLEGEAGNQPQHF. DNA for the CDR3: TGTGCCAGCAGCTTAGAAGGGGAGGCTGGCAATCAGCCCCAGCATTTT.

This clonotype was seen at least ten times. This chain uses TRBV7-8 with TRBJ2-7, with a possible D match to TRBD2 (6 bases). This CDR3 has 14 residues. Germline V CDR1 and CDR2: SGHVS, FQNEAQ. The CDR3 protein is CASFVRPGAYEQYF. CDR3 nucleotide sequence: TGTGCTAGCTTCGTGAGGCCGGGGGCCTACGAGCAGTACTTC.

This clonotype was detected ten times or more. The CDR3 nucleotides read TGTGCCACCGGGACAGGGCCAACGGAGCTGTTTTTT. Protein sequence: CATGTGPTELFF. The rearrangement links TRBV24-1 to TRBJ2-2; 9 nucleotides align to TRBD1. Germline trimming cut 9 bases from V and 10 bases from J; bases unmatched to any gene: 5. This CDR3 contains 12 residues. From germline, CDR1 is KGHDR and CDR2 SFDVKD.

This clonotype was detected only a few times. The chain links TRBV10-2 to TRBJ2-6, with TRBD2 identical over 11 bases. Trimming at V came to 4 bases and at J to 0 bases, leaving 5 bases not matched to a gene. Germline V gene data show CDR1 as WSHSY and CDR2 as SAAADI. The CDR3 length is 18 residues. CDR3 DNA sequence: TGCGCCAGCAGTGCCGGACTAGCGGGCAGCTCTGGGGCCAACGTCCTGACTTTC. Its protein product is CASSAGLAGSSGANVLTF.

The chain recombines TRBV15 with TRBJ1-2, with D unresolved. This CDR3 is built from 12 residues. Germline CDR1 is LNHNV and CDR2 is YYDKDF (reference sequence). V was trimmed by 0 bases and J by 8 bases, leaving 7 bases between them. This CDR3 is CATSREGGGYTF. CDR3 bases: TGTGCCACCAGCAGAGAGGGAGGGGGCTACACCTTC. The complete variable domain, with remaining parts taken from reference TRBV15 and TRBJ1-2, reads DAMVIQNPRYQVTQFGKPVTLSCSQTLNHNVMYWYQQKSSQAPKLLFHYYDKDFNNEADTPDNFQSRRPNTSFCFLDIRSPGLGDTAMYLCATSREGGGYTFGSGTRLTVV.

The gene calls are TRBV15 and TRBJ1-5; the D gene is possibly TRBD1 (6 bases). There are 15 residues in the CDR3. Deletions cut 10 bases from V and 3 bases from J, with 19 bases between. Germline V gene sequence: CDR1 LNHNV, CDR2 YYDKDF (reference sequence). This chain's CDR3 is CAISAHRTDNQPQHF. The CDR3 coding sequence is TGTGCCATCTCAGCACATAGGACAGACAATCAGCCCCAGCATTTT.

The chain joins TRBV10-1 to TRBJ2-2, with D possibly matching TRBD2 (6 bases). This CDR3 spans 14 amino acids. The germline gives CDR1 WNHNN, CDR2 SYGVQD (reference sequence). V gave up 2 bases and J gave up 6 bases, with 10 bases separating them. The CDR3, as DNA: TGCGCCAGCAGTGAGATGGGAGGTGCCGGGGAGCTGTTTTTT. As protein: CASSEMGGAGELFF.

The chain carries TRBV2 and TRBJ2-7; D might be TRBD1 (6 bases). CDR3 length: 15 amino acids. CDR1 SNHLY and CDR2 FYNNEI come from the germline V gene. V was trimmed by 6 bases and J by 2 bases, leaving 17 bases between them. In DNA, the CDR3 is TGTGCCAGCAGCCAAGCCCTGACAGGAGCCTACGAGCAGTACTTC. Its translation: CASSQALTGAYEQYF.

This clonotype was observed at least ten times. The chain joins TRBV9 to TRBJ1-2, with unresolved D. Germline loops: CDR1 SGDLS, CDR2 YYNGEE. V was pared by 0 bases and J by 1 base, with 4 bases between. The length of the CDR3 is 13 residues. In nucleotides, the CDR3 is TGTGCCAGCAGCGTAGTGGGTAACTATGGCTACACCTTC. It yields the protein CASSVVGNYGYTF.

As for this clonotype: The junction departs from the called germline gene at one end, perhaps through a read error. The chain couples TRBV7-2 to TRBJ2-7; 8 nucleotides match TRBD1. The germline gives CDR1 SGHTA, CDR2 FQGNSA. This CDR3 comprises 12 residues. Written as DNA, the CDR3 is TGTGCCAACAGCCCCCAGGGGGCCGAGCAGTACTTC. It translates to CANSPQGAEQYF.

The V gene is TRBV7-2, the J gene TRBJ1-5; D is unclear. The V end was cut by 3 bases, the J end by 7 bases, with 10 bases between. The CDR3 runs 13 residues. Per the germline V gene, CDR1 is SGHTA and CDR2 is FQGNSA. CDR3 DNA: TGTGCCAGCAGCTTTAGTATCCTACAGCCCCAGCATTTT. It yields the protein CASSFSILQPQHF.

The table lists this clonotype with many counts. DNA of the CDR3: TGTGCCAGTAGTCTCCCCCCTCAGCGCGAGCAGTACTTC. Translation: CASSLPPQREQYF. This chain uses TRBV19 with TRBJ2-7; D call uncertain. The CDR3 is 13 amino acids. Looked up from germline, CDR1 is LNHDA and CDR2 is SQIVND (reference sequence). The V gene lost 5 bases and the J gene lost 6 bases, with 14 bases spanning the gap.

This clonotype was observed at least ten times. The V gene is TRBV5-1, the J gene TRBJ2-7; D is perhaps TRBD1 (5 bases). The ends were cut back, 0 bases at V and 5 bases at J, with 15 bases in the middle. The CDR3 is 15 residues long. CDR1 and CDR2 from the germline V gene are SGHRS and YFSETQ. The CDR3 is CASSLVGANADEQYF. CDR3 nucleotide sequence: TGCGCCAGCAGCTTGGTAGGGGCTAACGCCGACGAGCAGTACTTC. Looking up the rest from reference TRBV5-1 and TRBJ2-7 gives the full variable domain: KAGVTQTPRYLIKTRGQQVTLSCSPISGHRSVSWYQQTPGQGLQFLFEYFSETQRNKGNFPGRFSGRQFSNSRSEMNVSTLELGDSALYLCASSLVGANADEQYFGPGTRLTVT.